Sequencing of this T cell receptor beta chain was carried out in a study of T cells in Graves' hyperthyroidism and ophthalmopathy. An absence of ophthalmopathy progression within 18 months meant stable Graves' hyperthyroidism. Diagnosing involved the use of clinical symptoms, serum thyroxine and TRAb, thyroid ultrasound and orbital computed tomography. RNA transcripts were the template for amplifying TCR beta CDR3 regions. First-round RT-PCR of the TCR CDR3 relied on the HTBI primer set. One entry per CDR3 protein results from TCRdb running MiXCR on the multiplex PCR reads. Among hundreds of thousands of distinct CDR3 sequences listed, around 15% were seen once. Regarding the study as a whole: Ophthalmopathy stood apart from stable hyperthyroidism in a 13 V-J model. Model-based prediction identified ophthalmopathy a median about 7 months prior to its onset.

To note about this clonotype: Its antigen is not identified. A read error may be the cause here, since a much bigger clone is one base away.

Germline V CDR1 and CDR2: SQVTM, ANQGSEA. The CDR3 is 14 amino acids. The receptor comes from a woman aged 30 to 39 with Graves' hyperthyroidism. The rearrangement links TRBV29-1 to TRBJ2-1; perhaps TRBD2 as D (6 bases). The material sequenced was blood. CDR3 residues: CSVEQGGFYSEQFF. Here the CDR3 DNA reads TGCAGCGTTGAACAGGGAGGATTCTACAGTGAGCAGTTCTTC.